This record concerns one T cell receptor (beta chain) sequence. This sample is drawn from a study of blood T cell repertoires in COVID-19. As for the study in general: Spain, Italy and the United States supplied samples that represented acute and convalescent COVID-19. Sample material is recorded as cDNA or gDNA derived from T cells, B-cell-depleted T cells, or PBMCs.

Original processing methods: Reference gene primer amplification in the assay estimated nucleated cell counts. Clones were read by immunoSEQ multiplex PCR, and TCRdb kept only the in-frame ones, dropping some. V, J and clone size reflect that table, while D and trimming were determined from the DNA. The sample lists fewer than 90,000 clones, just over 85% occurring once. V gave up 4 bases and J gave up 1 base, with 23 bases separating them. The germline V gene encodes CDR1 MNHEY and CDR2 SVGEGT. CDR3 length: 19 amino acids. The material sequenced was peripheral blood. The J gene is TRBJ1-5, the V gene TRBV6-2 or TRBV6-3, with a possible D match to TRBD1 (6 bases). The origin of this receptor is a woman aged 80 or over with active or convalescent COVID-19. CDR3 DNA: TGTGCCAGCAGTTCACCTCTCCGGGACACCCTGTGGAGCAATCAGCCCCAGCATTTT. The encoded protein is CASSSPLRDTLWSNQPQHF.